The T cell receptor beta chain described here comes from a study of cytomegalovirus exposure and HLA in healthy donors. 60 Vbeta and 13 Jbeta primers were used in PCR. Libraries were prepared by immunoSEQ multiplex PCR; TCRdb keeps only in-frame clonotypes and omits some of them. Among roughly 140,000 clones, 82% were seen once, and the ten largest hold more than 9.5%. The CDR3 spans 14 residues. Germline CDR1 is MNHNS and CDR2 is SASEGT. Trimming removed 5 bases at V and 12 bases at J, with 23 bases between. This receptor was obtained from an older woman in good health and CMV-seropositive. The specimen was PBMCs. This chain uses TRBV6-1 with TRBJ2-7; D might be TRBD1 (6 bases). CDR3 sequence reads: CASSTLFRDTPWYF. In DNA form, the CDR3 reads TGTGCCAGCAGTACACTTTTCCGGGACACACCCTGGTACTTC.